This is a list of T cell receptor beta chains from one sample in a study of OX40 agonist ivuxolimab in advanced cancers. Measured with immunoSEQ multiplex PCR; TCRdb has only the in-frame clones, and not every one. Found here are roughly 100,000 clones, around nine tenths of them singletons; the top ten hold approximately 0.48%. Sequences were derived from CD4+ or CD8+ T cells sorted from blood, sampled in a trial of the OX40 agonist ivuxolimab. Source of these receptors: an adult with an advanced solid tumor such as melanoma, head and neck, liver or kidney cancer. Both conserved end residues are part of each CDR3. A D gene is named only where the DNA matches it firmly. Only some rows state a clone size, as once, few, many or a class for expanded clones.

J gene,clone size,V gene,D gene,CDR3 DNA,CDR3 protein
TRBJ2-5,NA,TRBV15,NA,TGTGCCACCAGCAGAGATCGAGGTCAAGAGACCCAGTACTTC,CATSRDRGQETQYF
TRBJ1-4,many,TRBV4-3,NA,TGCGCCAGCAGCCAACCGACAAATGAAAAACTGTTTTTT,CASSQPTNEKLFF
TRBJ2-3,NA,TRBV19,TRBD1,TGTGCCAGTAGAACCGGGACAGGGGAAGATACGCAGTATTTT,CASRTGTGEDTQYF
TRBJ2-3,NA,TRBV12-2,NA,TGTGCAAGTCGCTTCATAGCGGGGCCTAACACAGATACGCAGTATTTT,CASRFIAGPNTDTQYF
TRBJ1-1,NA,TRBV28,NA,TGTGCCAGCAGGTCGCCGCTCGGGGGGAGTTATTTCTTT,CASRSPLGGSYFF
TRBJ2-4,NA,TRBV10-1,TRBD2,TGCGCCAGCAGTGCAATAGCGGGGGCGCCTGTTCAGTACTTC,CASSAIAGAPVQYF
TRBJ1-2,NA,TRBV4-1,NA,TGCGCCAGCAGCCAAGAAGGCGGCTACACCTTC,CASSQEGGYTF
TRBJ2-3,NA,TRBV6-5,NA,TGTGCCAGCACCCCGGGGAATACAGATACGCAGTATTTT,CASTPGNTDTQYF
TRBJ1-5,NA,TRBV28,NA,TGTGCCAGCAGAGGAAGTGATCAGCCCCAGCATTTT,CASRGSDQPQHF
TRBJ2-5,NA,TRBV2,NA,TGTGCCAGCAAATCCGGTCAAGAGACCCAGTACTTC,CASKSGQETQYF
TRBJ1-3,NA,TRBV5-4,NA,TGTGCCAGCAGCTTGGGCGCGGGGGCAGTTGGAAACACCATATATTTT,CASSLGAGAVGNTIYF
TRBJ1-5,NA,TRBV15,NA,TGTGCCACCAGCAGAGGTGGGGGGGAGGGTAATCAGCCCCAGCATTTT,CATSRGGGEGNQPQHF
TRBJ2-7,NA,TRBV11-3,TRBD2,TGTGCCAGCAGCTTAGACGGGGGGACCACCTACGAGCAGTACTTC,CASSLDGGTTYEQYF
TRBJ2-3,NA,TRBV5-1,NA,TGCGCCAGCAGCAGGGCAGGAGATACGCAGTATTTT,CASSRAGDTQYF
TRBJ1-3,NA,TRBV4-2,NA,TGTGCCAGCAGCCTATCCGGGACATTAAGTGGAAACACCATATATTTT,CASSLSGTLSGNTIYF
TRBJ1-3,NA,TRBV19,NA,TGTGCCAGTAGTATCCGATTTGGGGCGGCAAACACCATATATTTT,CASSIRFGAANTIYF
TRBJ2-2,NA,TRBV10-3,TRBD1,TGTGCCACTACCGGACAGGGGGCTACCGGGGAGCTGTTTTTT,CATTGQGATGELFF
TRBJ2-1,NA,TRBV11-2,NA,TGTGCCAGCAGCTTAATTGGGGGGGGGCCCTACAATGAGCAGTTCTTC,CASSLIGGGPYNEQFF
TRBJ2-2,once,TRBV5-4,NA,TGTGCCAGCAGCTTGGACGGACAGAACACCGGGGAGCTGTTTTTT,CASSLDGQNTGELFF
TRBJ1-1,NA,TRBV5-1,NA,TGCGCCAGCAGCTTCGGGCAGAACACTGAAGCTTTCTTT,CASSFGQNTEAFF
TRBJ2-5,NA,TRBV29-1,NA,TGCAGCGTAAGGGACTTCTCGGAGACCCAGTACTTC,CSVRDFSETQYF
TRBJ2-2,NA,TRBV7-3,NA,TGTGCCAGCAGCCCAAGACTCAAAGTTAACACCGGGGAGCTGTTTTTT,CASSPRLKVNTGELFF
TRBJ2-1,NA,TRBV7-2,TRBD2,TGTGCCAGCAGCTCCCCGGGCAGCGGGGGTTCTTACAATGAGCAGTTCTTC,CASSSPGSGGSYNEQFF
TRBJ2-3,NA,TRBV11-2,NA,TGTGCCAGCAGCTTTTCGCAGACAGATACGCAGTATTTT,CASSFSQTDTQYF
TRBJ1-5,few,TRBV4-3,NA,TGCGCCAGCAGCCAAAACAGGAATCAGCCCCAGCATTTT,CASSQNRNQPQHF
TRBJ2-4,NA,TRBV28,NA,TGTGCCAGCAGCGATAGGGTGTTTCAGTACTTC,CASSDRVFQYF
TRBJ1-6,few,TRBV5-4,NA,TGTGCCAGCAGAATACAGGGAAATTCACCCCTCCACTTT,CASRIQGNSPLHF
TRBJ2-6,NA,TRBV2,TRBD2,TGTGCCAGCTCCCGGGGGGGGCTACCCTCTGGGGCCAACGTCCTGACTTTC,CASSRGGLPSGANVLTF
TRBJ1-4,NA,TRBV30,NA,TGTGCCTGGAGGCTCGCAACTAATGAAAAACTGTTTTTT,CAWRLATNEKLFF
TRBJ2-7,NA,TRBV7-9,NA,TGTGCCAGCAGCTTAGACCCAGGAGCCTACGAGCAGTACTTC,CASSLDPGAYEQYF
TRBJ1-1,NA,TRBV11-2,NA,TGTGCCAGCAGCTTTTTTGTTTTTGGCCGGGGGCAGATGAACACTGAAGCTTTCTTT,CASSFFVFGRGQMNTEAFF
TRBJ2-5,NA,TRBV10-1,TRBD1,TGCGCCAGCAGTGACACGGGACAGGGGGCACAAGAGACCCAGTACTTC,CASSDTGQGAQETQYF
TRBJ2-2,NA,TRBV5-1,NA,TGCGCCAGCAGCTTTAATGGGGCCGGGGAGCTGTTTTTT,CASSFNGAGELFF
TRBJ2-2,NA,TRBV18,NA,TGTGCCAGCTCACCACCCCTGGGGATGACGAGCACCGGGGAGCTGTTTTTT,CASSPPLGMTSTGELFF
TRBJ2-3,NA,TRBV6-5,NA,TGTGCCAGCAGGGACGCCCTCCCCTATTCATCGCAGTATTTT,CASRDALPYSSQYF
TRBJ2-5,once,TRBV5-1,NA,TGCGCCAGCACCTTGGGCACCGGAGAGGGCCAGTACTTC,CASTLGTGEGQYF
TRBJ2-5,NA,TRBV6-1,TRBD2,TGTGCCAGCAGTGTTGCGGGGGTATGGGAGACCCAGTACTTC,CASSVAGVWETQYF
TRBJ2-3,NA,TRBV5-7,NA,TGTGCCAGCAGCCTTCCTCCCGATACGCAGTATTTT,CASSLPPDTQYF
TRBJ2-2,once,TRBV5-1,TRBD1,TGCGCCAGCAGCGCCGGGACAGGGCCTAACACCGGGGAGCTGTTTTTT,CASSAGTGPNTGELFF
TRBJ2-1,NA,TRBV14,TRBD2,TGTGCCAGCAGCCGGTCAGGAGCGGGGGGAAGATATGAGCAGTTCTTC,CASSRSGAGGRYEQFF
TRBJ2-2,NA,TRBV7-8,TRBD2,TGTGCCAGCCGGGGGGGCGCAGGGACCGAGGAGCTGTTTTTT,CASRGGAGTEELFF
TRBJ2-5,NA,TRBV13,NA,TGTGCCAGCAGTTCCCCCAGGCGTAGGGAGACCCAGTACTTC,CASSSPRRRETQYF
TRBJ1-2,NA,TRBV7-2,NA,TGTGCCAGCAGCCTGACCTCCCCCACCTTC,CASSLTSPTF
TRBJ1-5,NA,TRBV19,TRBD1,TGTGCCAGCGCCACCGGGACAGGGGAATATCAGCCCCAGCATTTT,CASATGTGEYQPQHF
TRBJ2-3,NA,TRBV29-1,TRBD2,TGCAGCGTTGTAGCGGGGACGCATACGCAGTATTTT,CSVVAGTHTQYF
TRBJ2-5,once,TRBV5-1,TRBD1,TGCGCCAGCAGCTTGGACGGAAGGGGGCGAGAGACCCAGTACTTC,CASSLDGRGRETQYF
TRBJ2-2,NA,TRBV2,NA,TGTGCCAGCAGTGAATGGTTGGGGAACACCGGGGAGCTGTTTTTT,CASSEWLGNTGELFF
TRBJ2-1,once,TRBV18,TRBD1,TGTGCCAGCTCACCACCGATGCGGACAGGATACAATGAGCAGTTCTTC,CASSPPMRTGYNEQFF
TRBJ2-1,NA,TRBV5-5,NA,TGCAGCTCCGATCGGCCCACGGGAGAGCAGTTCTTC,CSSDRPTGEQFF